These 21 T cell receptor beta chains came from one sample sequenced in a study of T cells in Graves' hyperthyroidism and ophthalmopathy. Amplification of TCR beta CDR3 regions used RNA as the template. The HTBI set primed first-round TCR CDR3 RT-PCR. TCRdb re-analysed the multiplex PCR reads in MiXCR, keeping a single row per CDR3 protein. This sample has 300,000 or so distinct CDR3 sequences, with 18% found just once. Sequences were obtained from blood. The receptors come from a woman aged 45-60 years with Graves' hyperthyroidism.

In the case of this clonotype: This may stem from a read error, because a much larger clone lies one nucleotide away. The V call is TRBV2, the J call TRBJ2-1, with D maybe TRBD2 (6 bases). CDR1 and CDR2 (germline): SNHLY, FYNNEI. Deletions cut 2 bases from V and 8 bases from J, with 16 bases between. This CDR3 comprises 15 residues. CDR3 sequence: CASSETGEPLDEQFF. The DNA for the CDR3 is TGTGCCAGCAGTGAAACGGGGGAGCCTTTAGATGAGCAGTTCTTC.

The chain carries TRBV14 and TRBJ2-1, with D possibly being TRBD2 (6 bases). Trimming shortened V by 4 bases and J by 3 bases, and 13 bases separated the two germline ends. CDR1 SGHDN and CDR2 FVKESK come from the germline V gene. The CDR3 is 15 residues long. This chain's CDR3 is CASSPLKGGYNEQFF. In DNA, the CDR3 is TGTGCCAGCAGCCCCCTAAAGGGAGGCTACAATGAGCAGTTCTTC.

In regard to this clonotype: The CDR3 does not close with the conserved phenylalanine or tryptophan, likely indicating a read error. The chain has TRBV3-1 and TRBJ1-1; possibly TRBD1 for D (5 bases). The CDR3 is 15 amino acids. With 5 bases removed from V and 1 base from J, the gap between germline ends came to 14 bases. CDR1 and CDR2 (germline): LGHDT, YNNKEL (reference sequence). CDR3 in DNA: TGTGCCAGCAGCTTCGGGACCCAGGGGAACACTGAAGCTTTCTAT. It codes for CASSFGTQGNTEAFY.

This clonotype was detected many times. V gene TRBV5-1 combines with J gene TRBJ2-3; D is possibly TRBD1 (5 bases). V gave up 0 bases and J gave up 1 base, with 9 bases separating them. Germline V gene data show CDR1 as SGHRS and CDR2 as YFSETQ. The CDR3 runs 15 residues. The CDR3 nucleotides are TGCGCCAGCAGCTTGGGGGGCAGAGGCACAGATACGCAGTATTTT. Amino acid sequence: CASSLGGRGTDTQYF. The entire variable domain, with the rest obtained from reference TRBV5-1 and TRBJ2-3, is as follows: KAGVTQTPRYLIKTRGQQVTLSCSPISGHRSVSWYQQTPGQGLQFLFEYFSETQRNKGNFPGRFSGRQFSNSRSEMNVSTLELGDSALYLCASSLGGRGTDTQYFGPGTRLTVL.

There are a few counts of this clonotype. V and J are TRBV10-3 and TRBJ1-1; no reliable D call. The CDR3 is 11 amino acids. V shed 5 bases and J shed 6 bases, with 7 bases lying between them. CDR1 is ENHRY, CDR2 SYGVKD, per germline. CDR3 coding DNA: TGTGCCATCAGTTCTATGGCTGAAGCTTTCTTT. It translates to CAISSMAEAFF.

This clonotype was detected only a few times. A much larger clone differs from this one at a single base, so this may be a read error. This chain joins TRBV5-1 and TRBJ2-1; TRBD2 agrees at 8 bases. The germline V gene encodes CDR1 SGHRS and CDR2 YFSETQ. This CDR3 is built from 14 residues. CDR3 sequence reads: CVSSRSGAYNEQFF. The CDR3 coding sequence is TGCGTCAGCAGCCGTAGCGGGGCCTACAATGAGCAGTTCTTC.

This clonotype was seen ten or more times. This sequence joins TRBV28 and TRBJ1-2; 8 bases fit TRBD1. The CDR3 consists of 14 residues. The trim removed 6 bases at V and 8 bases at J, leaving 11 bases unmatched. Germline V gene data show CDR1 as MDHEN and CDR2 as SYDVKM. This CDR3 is CASSRDRSGEGYTF. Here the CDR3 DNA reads TGTGCCAGCAGCCGGGACAGGAGCGGGGAAGGCTACACCTTC.

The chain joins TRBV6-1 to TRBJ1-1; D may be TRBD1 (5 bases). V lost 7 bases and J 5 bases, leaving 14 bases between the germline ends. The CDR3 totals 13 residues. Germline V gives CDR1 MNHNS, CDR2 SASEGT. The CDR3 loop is CASKGSRGTEAFF. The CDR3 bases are TGTGCCAGCAAGGGCAGTCGGGGGACTGAAGCTTTCTTT.

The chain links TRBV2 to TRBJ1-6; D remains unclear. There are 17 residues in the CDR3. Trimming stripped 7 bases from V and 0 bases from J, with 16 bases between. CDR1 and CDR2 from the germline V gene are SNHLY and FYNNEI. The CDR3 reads CASMKGRKSSYNSPLHF. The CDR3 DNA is TGTGCCAGCATGAAGGGCAGAAAGAGCTCCTATAATTCACCCCTCCACTTT.

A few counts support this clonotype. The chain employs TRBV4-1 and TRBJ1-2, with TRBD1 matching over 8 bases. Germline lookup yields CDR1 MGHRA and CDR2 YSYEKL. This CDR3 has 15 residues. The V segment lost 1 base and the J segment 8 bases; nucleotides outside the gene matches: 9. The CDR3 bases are TGCGCCAGCAGCCAAGTGTTCGGACAGGGCGGAGGCTACACCTTC. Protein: CASSQVFGQGGGYTF.

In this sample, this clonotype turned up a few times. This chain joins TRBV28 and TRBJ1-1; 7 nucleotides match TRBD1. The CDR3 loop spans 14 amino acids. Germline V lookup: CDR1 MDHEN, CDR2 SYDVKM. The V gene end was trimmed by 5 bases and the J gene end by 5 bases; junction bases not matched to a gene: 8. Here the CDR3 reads CASSITQQGTEAFF. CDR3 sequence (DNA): TGTGCCAGCAGTATCACACAACAGGGGACTGAAGCTTTCTTT.

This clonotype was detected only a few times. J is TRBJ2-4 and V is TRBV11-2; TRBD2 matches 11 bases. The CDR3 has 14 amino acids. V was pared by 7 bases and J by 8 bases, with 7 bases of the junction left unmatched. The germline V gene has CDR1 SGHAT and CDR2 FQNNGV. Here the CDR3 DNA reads TGTGCCAGCAACCCGGGACTAGCGGCGGACATTCAGTACTTC. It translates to CASNPGLAADIQYF.

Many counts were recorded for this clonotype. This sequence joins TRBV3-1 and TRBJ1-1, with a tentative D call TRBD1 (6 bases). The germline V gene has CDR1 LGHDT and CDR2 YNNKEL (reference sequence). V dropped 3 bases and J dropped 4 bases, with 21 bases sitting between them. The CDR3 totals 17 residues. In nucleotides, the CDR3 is TGTGCCAGCAGCCAGAACCGAAACAGGGTTAAGGGCACTGAAGCTTTCTTT. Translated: CASSQNRNRVKGTEAFF.

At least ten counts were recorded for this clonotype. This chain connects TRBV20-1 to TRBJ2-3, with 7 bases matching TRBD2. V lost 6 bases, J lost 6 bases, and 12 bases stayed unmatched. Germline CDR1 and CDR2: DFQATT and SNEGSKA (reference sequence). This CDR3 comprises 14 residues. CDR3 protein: CSAKRDPGGDTQYF. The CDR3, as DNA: TGCAGTGCAAAACGGGACCCCGGGGGGGATACGCAGTATTTT.

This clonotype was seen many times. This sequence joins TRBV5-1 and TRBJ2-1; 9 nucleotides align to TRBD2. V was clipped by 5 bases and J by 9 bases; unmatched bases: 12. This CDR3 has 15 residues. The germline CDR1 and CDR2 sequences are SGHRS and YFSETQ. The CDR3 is CASRFTSGLRSEQFF. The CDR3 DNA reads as TGCGCCAGCAGGTTTACTAGCGGGTTGAGAAGTGAGCAGTTCTTC. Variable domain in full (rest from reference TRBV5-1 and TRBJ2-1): KAGVTQTPRYLIKTRGQQVTLSCSPISGHRSVSWYQQTPGQGLQFLFEYFSETQRNKGNFPGRFSGRQFSNSRSEMNVSTLELGDSALYLCASRFTSGLRSEQFFGPGTRLTVL.

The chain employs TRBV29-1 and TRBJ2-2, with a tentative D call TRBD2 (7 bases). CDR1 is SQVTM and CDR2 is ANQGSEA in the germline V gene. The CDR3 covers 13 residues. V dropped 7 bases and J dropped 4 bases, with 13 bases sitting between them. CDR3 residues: CSAEGGGTGELFF. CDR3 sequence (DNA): TGCAGCGCCGAAGGGGGGGGCACCGGGGAGCTGTTTTTT.

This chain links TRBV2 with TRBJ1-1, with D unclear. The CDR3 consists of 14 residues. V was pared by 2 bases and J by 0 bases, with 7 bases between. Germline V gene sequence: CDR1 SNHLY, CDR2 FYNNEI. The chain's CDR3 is CASSENLMNTEAFF. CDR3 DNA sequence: TGTGCCAGCAGTGAAAACCTCATGAACACTGAAGCTTTCTTT. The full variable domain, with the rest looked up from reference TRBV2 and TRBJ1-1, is EPEVTQTPSHQVTQMGQEVILRCVPISNHLYFYWYRQILGQKVEFLVSFYNNEISEKSEIFDDQFSVERPDGSNFTLKIRSTKLEDSAMYFCASSENLMNTEAFFGQGTRLTVV.

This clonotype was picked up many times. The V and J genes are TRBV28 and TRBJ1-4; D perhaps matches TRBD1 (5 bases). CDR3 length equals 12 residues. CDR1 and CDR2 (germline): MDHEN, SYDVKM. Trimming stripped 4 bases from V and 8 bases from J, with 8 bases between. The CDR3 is CASSSGREKLFF. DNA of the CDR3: TGTGCCAGCAGTTCAGGGAGGGAAAAACTGTTTTTT.

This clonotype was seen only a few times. For the CDR3, the DNA is TGCGCCAGCAGCTTGAGGCGGGTAGGCACTGAAGCTTTCTTT. Translated: CASSLRRVGTEAFF. The rearrangement links TRBV5-1 to TRBJ1-1; D is unresolved. The CDR3 extends over 14 amino acids. V was trimmed by 1 base and J by 4 bases, leaving 11 bases between them. Germline V CDR1 and CDR2: SGHRS, YFSETQ.

The CDR3 sequence: CASSFDQGRLTGELFF. As DNA, the CDR3 is TGTGCCAGCAGCTTCGATCAGGGCCGGTTGACCGGGGAGCTGTTTTTT. The chain uses TRBV7-9 and TRBJ2-2, with D tentatively TRBD1 (5 bases). Trimming shortened V by 3 bases and J by 5 bases, and 16 bases separated the two germline ends. The CDR3 has 16 amino acids. The V gene's germline CDR1 is SEHNR and CDR2 FQNEAQ (reference sequence).

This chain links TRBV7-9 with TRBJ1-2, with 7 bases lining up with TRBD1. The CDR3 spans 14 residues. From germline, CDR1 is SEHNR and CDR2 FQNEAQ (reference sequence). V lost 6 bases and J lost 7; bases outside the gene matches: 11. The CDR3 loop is CASRAGGGKLGYTF. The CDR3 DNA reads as TGTGCCAGCAGGGCCGGAGGGGGCAAGCTTGGCTACACCTTC.